The 5 T cell receptor beta chains presented below share a single source sample, sequenced in a study of a mutant IDH1 vaccine in newly diagnosed glioma. Produced via immunoSEQ multiplex PCR; TCRdb's table is partial and in-frame only. The data contain about 32,000 clones, approximately 80% of them singletons. Time point here: baseline, week 1 (first vaccination visit). Treatment defined: pre-vaccination baseline after standard-of-care therapy. The sequenced sample was PBMCs, obtained from a glioma patient treated with radiotherapy, temozolomide or both. These receptor sequences come from a man aged 25-40 years with glioma.

This chain joins TRBV2 and TRBJ1-5; D is uncertain. The CDR3 sequence is 15 residues long. Germline CDR1 is SNHLY and CDR2 is FYNNEI. V dropped 0 bases and J dropped 5 bases, with 11 bases sitting between them. DNA for the CDR3: TGTGCCAGCAGTGAAGCGCTTGCAGGCTATCAGCCCCAGCATTTT. Translated, it gives CASSEALAGYQPQHF.

The chain couples TRBV27 to TRBJ2-2, with D uncertain. CDR3 length: 17 amino acids. The germline V gene encodes CDR1 MNHEY and CDR2 SMNVEV (reference sequence). The germline V and J ends were trimmed by 3 bases and 0 bases, with 14 bases remaining between them. The CDR3 bases are TGTGCCAGCAGTTTTTCCGGGCTGTTCGCGAACACCGGGGAGCTGTTTTTT. Translating it yields CASSFSGLFANTGELFF.

This clone has just one count. The chain links TRBV5-6 to TRBJ2-1; 7 nucleotides match TRBD1. The CDR3 runs to 13 residues. Germline V gives CDR1 SGHDT, CDR2 YYEEEE. Germline trimming cut 2 bases from V and 15 bases from J; bases unmatched to any gene: 11. For the CDR3, the DNA is TGTGCCAGCAGCTTAGGGGGCCCCTCTTTGTTGTTCTTC. This encodes CASSLGGPSLLFF.

This clone was detected only once. The rearrangement uses TRBV4-1 and TRBJ2-1; no clear D gene. Germline V gives CDR1 MGHRA, CDR2 YSYEKL. The CDR3 length is 16 residues. Trimming took 5 bases from V and 8 from J, leaving 22 bases between them. The DNA for the CDR3 is TGCGCCAGCAGCGGAGTCGGGTATCTCAATAAAGATGAGCAGTTCTTC. Its protein is CASSGVGYLNKDEQFF.

This clone came up a few times. This rearrangement joins TRBV5-1 to TRBJ1-2, with D possibly TRBD1 on 6 matching bases. Germline V gives CDR1 SGHRS, CDR2 YFSETQ. The CDR3 sequence is 14 residues long. Trimming took 4 bases from V and 4 from J, leaving 14 bases between them. CDR3 nucleotides: TGCGCCAGCAGCCTGGAATCACAGGGCTATGGCTACACCTTC. Translation: CASSLESQGYGYTF.